The clone carrying this TCR beta chain was seen just once. These data originate in a study of blood T cell repertoires in COVID-19. For the study at large: COVID-19 samples from acute and convalescent phases originated in the United States, Italy and Spain. Nucleic acid was either cDNA or gDNA, and it came from T cells, B-cell-depleted T cells, or PBMCs.

The junction had 13 bases not matched to a gene; V was cut back by 4 bases and J by 5 bases. Germline assignment: CDR1 SGHRS and CDR2 YFSETQ. The length of the CDR3 is 16 residues. Methods used by the authors: It was from reference gene primer amplification that nucleated cell counts were estimated. Clones were sequenced by immunoSEQ multiplex PCR, and TCRdb holds only the in-frame ones, with some missing. Clone size and V and J calls were adopted from that table, with D and trimming inferred from the DNA. The sample holds some 57,000 clones, around nine tenths seen once. The receptor comes from a man between 65 and 85 years old with acute or convalescent COVID-19. Source material: peripheral blood. V usage is TRBV5-1 and J usage is TRBJ2-7, with 9 bases fitting TRBD2. The CDR3 protein is CASSRVASGIGDEQYF. CDR3 sequence (DNA): TGCGCCAGCAGCCGGGTGGCTAGCGGGATCGGCGACGAGCAGTACTTC.